Presented here are 22 T cell receptor beta chains from one specimen sequenced in a study of blood T cell repertoires in COVID-19. Some clones are missing from TCRdb's copy, which holds only in-frame ones; the method was immunoSEQ multiplex PCR. The table lists about 52,000 clones, around 92% of them singletons. Source material: peripheral blood. Receptors originate from a man aged 80 or over with active or convalescent COVID-19.

V gene TRBV28 combines with J gene TRBJ1-2; TRBD1 aligns across 8 bases. The CDR3 has 17 residues. CDR1 is MDHEN, CDR2 SYDVKM, per germline. V shed 0 bases and J 3 bases; nucleotides not matched to a gene: 9. The CDR3 DNA reads TGTGCCAGCAGTTTATGGGGACAGGCCCGGCGGGACTATGGCTACACCTTC. Its translation is CASSLWGQARRDYGYTF.

The chain couples TRBV5-1 to TRBJ2-1, with 13 bases fitting TRBD2. J was trimmed by 9 bases and V by 4 bases; bases with no gene match: 7. The germline gives CDR1 SGHRS, CDR2 YFSETQ. This CDR3 is 15 amino acids long. DNA for the CDR3: TGCGCCAGCAGCAAACTAGCGGGAGGGGCCCGTGAGCAGTTCTTC. Translated, it gives CASSKLAGGAREQFF.

CDR3: CASSLRTSGGEQFF. The CDR3 region has the DNA TGCGCCAGCAGCTTAAGAACTAGCGGAGGCGAGCAGTTCTTC. The chain couples TRBV4-3 to TRBJ2-1, with 8 bases lining up with TRBD2. In germline, CDR1 is LGHNA, CDR2 YSLEER. The CDR3 loop spans 14 amino acids. V lost 5 bases and J lost 10; bases outside the gene matches: 10.

This chain uses TRBV30 with TRBJ2-1; 9 bases fit TRBD1. In germline, CDR1 is GTSNPN, CDR2 SVGIG (reference sequence). V was clipped by 5 bases and J by 0 bases; unmatched bases: 2. This CDR3 has 14 amino acids. The CDR3 loop is CAWGTGLSYNEQFF. The CDR3 DNA is TGTGCCTGGGGGACAGGGCTCTCCTACAATGAGCAGTTCTTC.

The V and J genes are TRBV6-2 or TRBV6-3 and TRBJ2-7; a weak D match, TRBD2 (5 bases). CDR3 length: 13 residues. With 2 bases removed from V and 5 bases from J, the gap between germline ends came to 10 bases. Germline lookup yields CDR1 MNHEY and CDR2 SVGEGT. The CDR3 sequence: CASSYEVGDEQYF. Here the CDR3 DNA reads TGTGCCAGCAGTTACGAGGTGGGAGACGAGCAGTACTTC.

The rearrangement joins TRBV19 to TRBJ2-2; weak D call: TRBD1 (5 bases). The length of the CDR3 is 13 residues. V lost 5 bases and J 4 bases, leaving 8 bases between the germline ends. Looked up from germline, CDR1 is LNHDA and CDR2 is SQIVND (reference sequence). The CDR3 DNA sequence: TGTGCCAGTAGTCCGACAGTCACCGGGGAGCTGTTTTTT. Protein product: CASSPTVTGELFF. The whole variable domain, filled in from reference TRBV19 and TRBJ2-2, reads DGGITQSPKYLFRKEGQNVTLSCEQNLNHDAMYWYRQDPGQGLRLIYYSQIVNDFQKGDIAEGYSVSREKKESFPLTVTSAQKNPTAFYLCASSPTVTGELFFGEGSRLTVL.

The rearrangement links TRBV6-2 or TRBV6-3 to TRBJ2-3; weak D call: TRBD2 (6 bases). CDR1 is MNHEY and CDR2 is SVGEGT in the germline V gene. The CDR3 is 18 amino acids. V lost 5 bases, J lost 3 bases, and 24 bases lay in between. CDR3 coding DNA: TGTGCCAGCAGTCCGACCTTCCTCGGAAGCGGGTCAACAGATACGCAGTATTTT. This encodes CASSPTFLGSGSTDTQYF.

The chain couples TRBV6-4 to TRBJ1-2, with TRBD1 as a possible D gene (6 bases). The germline CDR1 and CDR2 sequences are MRHNA and SNTAGT. The CDR3 loop spans 14 amino acids. Trimming took 5 bases from V and 8 from J, leaving 18 bases between them. As DNA, the CDR3 is TGTGCCAGCAGTAACACAGGGAATGTAGGCGGCTACACCTTC. Its translation: CASSNTGNVGGYTF.

This clone showed up just a few times. This chain links TRBV7-2 with TRBJ2-1; 9 bases map to TRBD2. In germline, CDR1 is SGHTA, CDR2 FQGNSA. With V trimmed by 4 bases and J by 5 bases, 6 bases remained unmatched. The CDR3 is 15 residues long. The DNA for the CDR3 is TGTGCCAGCAGCTCCGGCGGGAGGGTTAACAATGAGCAGTTCTTC. This encodes CASSSGGRVNNEQFF.

The V and J genes are TRBV3-1 (or the pseudogene TRBV3-2) and TRBJ2-1; 10 positions match TRBD1. V gave up 2 bases and J gave up 1 base; unmatched junction bases: 5. CDR3 length: 17 residues. Per the germline V gene, CDR1 is LGHDT and CDR2 is YNNKEL (reference sequence). The CDR3 region has the DNA TGTGCCAGCAGCCAATTCCGGGACAGGGGATCCTACAATGAGCAGTTCTTC. Residues: CASSQFRDRGSYNEQFF.

The chain combines TRBV12-3 or TRBV12-4 with TRBJ1-1, with a possible D match to TRBD1 (5 bases). The germline V and J ends were trimmed by 2 bases and 4 bases, with 8 bases remaining between them. This CDR3 has 13 residues. CDR3 coding DNA: TGTGCCAGCAGTTTACAGGGTTTCACTGAAGCTTTCTTT. It specifies CASSLQGFTEAFF.

The chain combines TRBV5-1 with TRBJ2-5; weak D call: TRBD2 (6 bases). The germline CDR1 and CDR2 sequences are SGHRS and YFSETQ. V was shortened by 0 bases and J by 2 bases, with 17 bases between the two germline ends. The length of the CDR3 is 17 residues. The CDR3 spells CASSLGPGTGRQETQYF. The CDR3 nucleotides are TGCGCCAGCAGCTTGGGACCCGGGACTGGCAGACAAGAGACCCAGTACTTC.

The genes are TRBV18 and TRBJ2-3, with TRBD1 identical over 8 bases. Germline CDR1 and CDR2: KGHSH and LQKENI. After removal of 6 bases from V and 0 bases from J, the junction contained 5 bases not matched to a gene. The CDR3 spans 15 residues. This chain's CDR3 is CASSLGQGSTDTQYF. The CDR3 DNA sequence: TGTGCCAGCTCTCTCGGACAGGGAAGCACAGATACGCAGTATTTT.

This sequence joins TRBV5-1 and TRBJ2-1; the match to TRBD1 covers 9 bases. Germline V gene lookup returns CDR1 SGHRS and CDR2 YFSETQ. The CDR3 sequence is 18 residues long. V dropped 2 bases and J dropped 0; count of bases not matched to a gene: 9. The CDR3 loop reads CASSFGDRVKSSYNEQFF. CDR3 sequence (DNA): TGCGCCAGCAGCTTCGGGGACAGGGTAAAGAGCTCCTACAATGAGCAGTTCTTC.

CDR3 in amino acids: CASSSPQLDPDTQYF. The CDR3 bases are TGTGCCAGCAGTTCGCCGCAACTAGATCCAGATACGCAGTATTTT. The chain combines TRBV6-6 with TRBJ2-3; D might be TRBD2 (5 bases). This CDR3 has 15 residues. V lost 4 bases and J lost 4, with 15 bases in between. Per the germline V gene, CDR1 is MNHNY and CDR2 is SVGAGI (reference sequence).

The CDR3 spells CASSVAYPRDIASEAFF. The CDR3, as DNA: TGTGCCAGCAGCGTAGCTTACCCCCGGGACATAGCCTCTGAAGCTTTCTTT. The rearrangement uses TRBV9 and TRBJ1-1, with D perhaps TRBD1 (6 bases). Deletions cut 0 bases from V and 6 bases from J, with 21 bases between. The CDR3 totals 17 residues. CDR1 and CDR2 from the germline V gene are SGDLS and YYNGEE.

This clone was picked up a small number of times. The chain uses TRBV15 and TRBJ1-4, with 8 bases lining up with TRBD1. This CDR3 spans 15 amino acids. The V gene end was trimmed by 1 base and the J gene end by 8 bases; junction bases not matched to a gene: 6. In germline, CDR1 is LNHNV, CDR2 YYDKDF (reference sequence). The CDR3 DNA is TGTGCCACCAGCAGAGTACAGGGGGTTTGGGAAAAACTGTTTTTT. Encoded protein: CATSRVQGVWEKLFF.

The chain employs TRBV5-1 and TRBJ2-1, with 7 bases matching TRBD1. Trimming cost V 4 bases and J 0 bases; bases outside gene matches: 7. The germline gives CDR1 SGHRS, CDR2 YFSETQ. The CDR3 length is 16 residues. The CDR3 loop reads CASSPGQIFSYNEQFF. CDR3 DNA: TGCGCCAGCAGCCCGGGACAGATTTTCTCCTACAATGAGCAGTTCTTC. Variable domain in full (rest from reference TRBV5-1 and TRBJ2-1): KAGVTQTPRYLIKTRGQQVTLSCSPISGHRSVSWYQQTPGQGLQFLFEYFSETQRNKGNFPGRFSGRQFSNSRSEMNVSTLELGDSALYLCASSPGQIFSYNEQFFGPGTRLTVL.

V gene TRBV5-6 combines with J gene TRBJ1-6; a possible D gene is TRBD1 (6 bases). This CDR3 is 14 amino acids long. CDR1 SGHDT and CDR2 YYEEEE come from the germline V gene. Trimming shortened V by 2 bases and J by 7 bases, and 10 bases separated the two germline ends. CDR3 sequence: CASSFTTGNSPLHF. The CDR3 region has the DNA TGTGCCAGCAGCTTCACCACAGGGAATTCACCCCTCCACTTT.

The rearrangement links TRBV30 to TRBJ2-5; D may be TRBD1 (6 bases). The V end lost 3 bases, the J end lost 0 bases, and 14 bases lay between the germline ends. There are 15 residues in the CDR3. The germline CDR1 and CDR2 sequences are GTSNPN and SVGIG (reference sequence). The CDR3 is CAWRPGRTDQETQYF. The CDR3 DNA sequence: TGTGCCTGGAGGCCGGGAAGGACAGACCAAGAGACCCAGTACTTC.

The V gene is TRBV12-2, the J gene TRBJ2-7; TRBD1 was called by the table and not checked on the DNA. TRBV12-2 represents a pseudogene. This CDR3 is built from 15 residues. This CDR3 reads CASRSGTGNSYEQYF. The CDR3 DNA sequence: TGTGCAAGTCGCTCCGGGACAGGGAACTCCTACGAGCAGTACTTC.

DNA of the CDR3: TGTGCCAGTAGAAAGCAGGAGGACTTGCCCGCTGAAGCTTTCTTT. It specifies CASRKQEDLPAEAFF. The V and J genes are TRBV19 and TRBJ1-1; D unresolved. V was clipped by 6 bases and J by 6 bases, with 20 bases between them. The CDR3 is 15 residues long. The germline V gene has CDR1 LNHDA and CDR2 SQIVND (reference sequence).